The 8 T cell receptor beta chains reported below all come from one sample, sequenced in a study of chronic HIV infection and antiretroviral therapy. TCRdb reanalysed the 5' RACE reads using MiXCR and keeps one entry per CDR3 protein. The sample has about 31,000 distinct CDR3 sequences; 7.5% to 10% are singletons. Sequenced sample: peripheral blood. The source is an adult who had HIV and had not received antiretroviral therapy, or was an uninfected healthy control (not recorded which).

The CDR3 spells CASIGDRAGNTIYF. For the CDR3, the DNA is TGTGCCAGCATCGGGGACAGGGCTGGAAACACCATATATTTT. V is TRBV7-2 and J is TRBJ1-3; 9 bases are a match to TRBD1. This CDR3 spans 14 amino acids. Germline CDR1 is SGHTA and CDR2 is FQGNSA. With V trimmed by 7 bases and J by 2 bases, 3 bases remained unmatched. The full variable domain, its missing parts supplied by reference TRBV7-2 and TRBJ1-3, is GAGVSQSPSNKVTEKGKDVELRCDPISGHTALYWYRQSLGQGLEFLIYFQGNSAPDKSGLPSDRFSAERTGGSVSTLTIQRTQQEDSAVYLCASIGDRAGNTIYFGEGSWLTVV.

This clonotype appeared a few times. The genes are TRBV11-1 and TRBJ2-4; D gene ambiguous. Trimming shortened V by 3 bases and J by 5 bases, and 5 bases separated the two germline ends. The length of the CDR3 is 12 residues. Germline V gene data show CDR1 as SGHAT and CDR2 as FQDESV (reference sequence). The CDR3 loop reads CASSFGENIQYF. CDR3 in DNA: TGTGCCAGCAGCTTTGGGGAAAACATTCAGTACTTC.

The genes are TRBV18 and TRBJ2-6, with D tentatively TRBD1 or TRBD2 (5 bases each). Trimming stripped 2 bases from V and 1 base from J, with 9 bases between. This CDR3 is built from 16 residues. Germline V gene lookup returns CDR1 KGHSH and CDR2 LQKENI. The CDR3 spells CASSPSWGSGANVLTF. For the CDR3, the DNA is TGTGCCAGCTCACCATCGTGGGGGTCTGGGGCCAACGTCCTGACTTTC. The full variable domain, with the rest looked up from reference TRBV18 and TRBJ2-6, is NAGVMQNPRHLVRRRGQEARLRCSPMKGHSHVYWYRQLPEEGLKFMVYLQKENIIDESGMPKERFSAEFPKEGPSILRIQQVVRGDSAAYFCASSPSWGSGANVLTFGAGSRLTVL.

Ten or more counts support this clonotype. The V call is TRBV12-3 or TRBV12-4, the J call TRBJ1-6, with 7 bases identical to TRBD1. This CDR3 is built from 14 residues. V shed 7 bases and J 10 bases; nucleotides not matched to a gene: 10. CDR3 coding DNA: TGTGCCAGCACCCTCGCCGACAGGGACTCACCCCTCCACTTT. It translates to CASTLADRDSPLHF.

The V and J genes are TRBV13 and TRBJ2-1; D perhaps matches TRBD2 (6 bases). Germline V lookup: CDR1 PRHDT, CDR2 FYEKMQ (reference sequence). This CDR3 region has 14 residues. The V gene lost 0 bases and the J gene lost 5 bases, with 8 bases spanning the gap. The CDR3 nucleotides are TGTGCCAGCAGCTTAGGGACTAGTCACAATGAGCAGTTCTTC. The encoded protein is CASSLGTSHNEQFF.

For this clonotype: Since a much larger clone is just one base distant, this may be a read error. The V call is TRBV15, the J call TRBJ2-5; D is undetermined. The CDR3 extends over 13 amino acids. Germline CDR1 reads LNHNV; CDR2 reads YYDKDF (reference sequence). V lost 10 bases to trimming and J lost 0 bases, with 12 bases between them. DNA for the CDR3: TGTGCCATCAGTTTCCGGTACCAAGAGACCCAGTACTTC. Protein sequence: CAISFRYQETQYF. Based on the CDR3 plus reference TRBV15 and TRBJ2-5, the full variable domain is DAMVIQNPRYQVTQFGKPVTLSCSQTLNHNVMYWYQQKSSQAPKLLFHYYDKDFNNEADTPDNFQSRRPNTSFCFLDIRSPGLGDTAMYLCAISFRYQETQYFGPGTRLLVL.

This clonotype appeared once. V usage is TRBV20-1 and J usage is TRBJ1-5, with TRBD1 matching 8 bases. Trimming removed 6 bases from V and 3 bases from J; junction bases left unmatched: 7. The CDR3 has 14 residues. Looked up from germline, CDR1 is DFQATT and CDR2 is SNEGSKA (reference sequence). CDR3 in amino acids: CSALTGADNQPQHF. The CDR3 DNA follows: TGCAGTGCCCTGACAGGGGCCGACAATCAGCCCCAGCATTTT.

The chain has TRBV6-6 and TRBJ1-5; no clear D gene. V was cut by 2 bases and J by 4 bases, with 15 bases left in between. Germline V CDR1 and CDR2: MNHNY, SVGAGI (reference sequence). CDR3 length: 16 amino acids. Here the CDR3 reads CASSYRRVAGNQPQHF. DNA of the CDR3: TGTGCCAGCAGTTACCGCCGTGTAGCTGGGAATCAGCCCCAGCATTTT.